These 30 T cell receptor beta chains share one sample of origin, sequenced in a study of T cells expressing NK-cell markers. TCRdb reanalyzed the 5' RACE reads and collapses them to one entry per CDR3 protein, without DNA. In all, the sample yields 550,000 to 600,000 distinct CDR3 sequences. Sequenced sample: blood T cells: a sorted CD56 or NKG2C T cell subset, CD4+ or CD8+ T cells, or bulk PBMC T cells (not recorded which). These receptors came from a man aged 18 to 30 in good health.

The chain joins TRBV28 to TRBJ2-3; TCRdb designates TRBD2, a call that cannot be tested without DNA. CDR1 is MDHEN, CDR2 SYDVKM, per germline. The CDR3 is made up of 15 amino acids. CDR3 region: CASRGRREESDTQYF.

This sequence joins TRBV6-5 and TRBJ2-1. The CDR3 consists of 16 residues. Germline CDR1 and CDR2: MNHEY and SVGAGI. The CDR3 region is CASSSLAGFSYNEQFF.

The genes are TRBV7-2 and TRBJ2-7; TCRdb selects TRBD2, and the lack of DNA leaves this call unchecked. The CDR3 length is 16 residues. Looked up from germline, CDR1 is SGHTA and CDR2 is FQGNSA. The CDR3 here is CASSPTSGRASYEQYF.

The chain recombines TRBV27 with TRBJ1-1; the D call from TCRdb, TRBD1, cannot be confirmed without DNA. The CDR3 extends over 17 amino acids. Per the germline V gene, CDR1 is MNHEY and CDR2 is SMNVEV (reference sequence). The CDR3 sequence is CASIPSPGQGMNTEAFF.

The CDR3 protein is CASSPNSGLAGTDTQYF. This chain uses TRBV5-1 with TRBJ2-3; the D gene TCRdb calls, TRBD2, cannot be checked with no DNA. This CDR3 has 17 amino acids. Germline lookup yields CDR1 SGHRS and CDR2 YFSETQ.

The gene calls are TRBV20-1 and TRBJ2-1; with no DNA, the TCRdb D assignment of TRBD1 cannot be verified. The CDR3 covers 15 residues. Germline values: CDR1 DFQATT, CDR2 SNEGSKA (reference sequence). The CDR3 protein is CSAPTGASSYNEQFF.

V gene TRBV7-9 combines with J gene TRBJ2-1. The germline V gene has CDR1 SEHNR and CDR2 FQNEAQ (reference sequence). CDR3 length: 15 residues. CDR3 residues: CASSTPVGSYNEQFF.

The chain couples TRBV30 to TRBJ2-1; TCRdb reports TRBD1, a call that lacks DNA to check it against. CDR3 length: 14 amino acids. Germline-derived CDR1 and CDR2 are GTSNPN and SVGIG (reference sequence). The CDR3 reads CAWSVTGARDEQFF.

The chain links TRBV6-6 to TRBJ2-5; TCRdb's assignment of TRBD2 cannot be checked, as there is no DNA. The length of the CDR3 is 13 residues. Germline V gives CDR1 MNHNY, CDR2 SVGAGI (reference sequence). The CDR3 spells CASIRSGGETQYF.

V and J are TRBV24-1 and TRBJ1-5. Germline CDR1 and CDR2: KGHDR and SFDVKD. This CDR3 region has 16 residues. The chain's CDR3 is CATSDSAGWINQPQHF.

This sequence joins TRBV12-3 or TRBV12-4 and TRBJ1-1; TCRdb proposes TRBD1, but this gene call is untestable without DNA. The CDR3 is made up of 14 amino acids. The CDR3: CASSLRGSNTEAFF.

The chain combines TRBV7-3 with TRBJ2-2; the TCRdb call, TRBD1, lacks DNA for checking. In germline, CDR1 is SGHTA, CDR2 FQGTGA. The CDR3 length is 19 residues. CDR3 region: CASSLTDRRDLTSAGELFF.

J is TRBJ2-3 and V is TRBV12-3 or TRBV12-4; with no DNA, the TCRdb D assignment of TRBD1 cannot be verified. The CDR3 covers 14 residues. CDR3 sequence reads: CASSPGLGTDTQYF.

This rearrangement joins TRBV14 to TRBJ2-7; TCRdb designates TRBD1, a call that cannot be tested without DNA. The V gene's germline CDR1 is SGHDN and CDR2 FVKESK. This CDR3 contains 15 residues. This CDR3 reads CASSPTGTGRYEQYF.

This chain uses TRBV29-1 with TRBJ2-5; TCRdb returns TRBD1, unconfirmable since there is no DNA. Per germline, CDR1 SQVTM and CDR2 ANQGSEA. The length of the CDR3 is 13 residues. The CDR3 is CSSRPGAGETQYF.

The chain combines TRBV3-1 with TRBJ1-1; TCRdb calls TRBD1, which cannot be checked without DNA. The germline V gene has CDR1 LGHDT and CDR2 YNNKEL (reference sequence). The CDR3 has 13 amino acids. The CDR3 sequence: CASSRALGAEAFF.

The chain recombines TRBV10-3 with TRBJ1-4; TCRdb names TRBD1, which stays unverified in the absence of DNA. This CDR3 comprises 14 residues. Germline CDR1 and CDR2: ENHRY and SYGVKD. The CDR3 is CAIRRGLSDEKLFF.

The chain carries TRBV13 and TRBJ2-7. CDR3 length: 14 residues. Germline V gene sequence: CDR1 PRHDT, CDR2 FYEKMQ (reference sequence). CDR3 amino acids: CASSLSWVSYEQYF.

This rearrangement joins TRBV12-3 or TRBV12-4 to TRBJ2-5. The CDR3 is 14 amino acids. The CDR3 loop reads CASSFGQLQETQYF.

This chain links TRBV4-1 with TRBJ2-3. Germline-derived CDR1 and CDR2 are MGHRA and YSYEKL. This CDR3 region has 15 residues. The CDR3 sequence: CASSQEGNGMDTQYF.

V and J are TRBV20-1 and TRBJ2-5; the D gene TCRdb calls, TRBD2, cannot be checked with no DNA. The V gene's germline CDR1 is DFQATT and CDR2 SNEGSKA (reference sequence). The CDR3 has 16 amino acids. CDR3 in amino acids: CSARSPSGRWQETQYF.

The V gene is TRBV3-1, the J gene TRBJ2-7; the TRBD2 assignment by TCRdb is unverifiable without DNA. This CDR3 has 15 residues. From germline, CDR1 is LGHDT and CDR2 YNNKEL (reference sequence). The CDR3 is CASSRWSGRAGEQYF.

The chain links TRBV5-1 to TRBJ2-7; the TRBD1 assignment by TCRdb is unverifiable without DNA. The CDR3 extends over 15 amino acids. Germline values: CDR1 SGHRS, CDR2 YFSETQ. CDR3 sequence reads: CASSSVTGALYEQYF.

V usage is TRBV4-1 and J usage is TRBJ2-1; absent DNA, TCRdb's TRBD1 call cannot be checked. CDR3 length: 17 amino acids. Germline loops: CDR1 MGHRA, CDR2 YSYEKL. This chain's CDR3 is CASSQGRFGTGGNEQFF.

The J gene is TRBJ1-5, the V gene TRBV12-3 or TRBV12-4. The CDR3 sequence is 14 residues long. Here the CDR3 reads CASSPMWGNQPQHF.

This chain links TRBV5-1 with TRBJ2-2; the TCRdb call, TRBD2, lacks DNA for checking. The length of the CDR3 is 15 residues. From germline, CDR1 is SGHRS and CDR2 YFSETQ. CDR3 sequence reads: CASSQWGENTGELFF.

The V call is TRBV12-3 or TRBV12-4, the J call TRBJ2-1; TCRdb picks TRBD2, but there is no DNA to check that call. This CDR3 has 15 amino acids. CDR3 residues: CASSLKGLVYNEQFF.

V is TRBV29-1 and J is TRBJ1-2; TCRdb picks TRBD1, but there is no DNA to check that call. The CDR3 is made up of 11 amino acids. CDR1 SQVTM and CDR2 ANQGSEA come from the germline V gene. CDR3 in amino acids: CSVKQGAGYTF. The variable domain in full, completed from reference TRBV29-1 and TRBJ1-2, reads SAVISQKPSRDICQRGTSLTIQCQVDSQVTMMFWYRQQPGQSLTLIATANQGSEATYESGFVIDKFPISRPNLTFSTLTVSNMSPEDSSIYLCSVKQGAGYTFGSGTRLTVV.

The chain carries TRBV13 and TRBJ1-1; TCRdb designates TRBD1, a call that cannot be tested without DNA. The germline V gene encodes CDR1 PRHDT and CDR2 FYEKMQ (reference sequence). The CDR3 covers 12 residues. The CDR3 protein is CASSSRGRVAFF.

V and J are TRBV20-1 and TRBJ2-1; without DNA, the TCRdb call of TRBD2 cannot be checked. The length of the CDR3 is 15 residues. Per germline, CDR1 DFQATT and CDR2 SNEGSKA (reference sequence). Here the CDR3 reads CSAILRLAGDHEQFF.